The present T cell receptor (beta chain) was sequenced within a study of identical twins. TCRdb reanalysed the 5' RACE reads using MiXCR and keeps one entry per CDR3 protein. Of around 280,000 distinct CDR3 sequences in the sample, more than 6.5% were seen once. CDR1 is SGHVS and CDR2 is FQNEAQ in the germline V gene. The CDR3 covers 13 residues. The V gene lost 2 bases and the J gene lost 4 bases, with 8 bases spanning the gap. Findings and caveats of the study: Modelling approaches yielded underestimates of out-of-frame TCR alpha sharing between monozygotic twins. Twin-shared out-of-frame alpha sequences showed excess low generation probability.

In its sample, this clonotype was seen many times. What it binds is not known. These sequences were also reported in another study, on yellow fever vaccine responses in identical twins.

The chain joins TRBV7-8 to TRBJ2-5; D is possibly TRBD1 (5 bases). Sequencing used memory (CD45RO+) T cells sorted from blood. This TCR was recovered from a woman under 30 in good health. The CDR3 DNA sequence: TGTGCCAGCAGCTTATTGGGGCCAGAGACCCAGTACTTC. Translating gives CASSLLGPETQYF.